This entry is about one TCR beta chain. Its target is not known. This table comes from immunoSEQ multiplex PCR, and its TCRdb copy is limited to in-frame clones, with some not included. In the table there are about 130,000 clones, about 91% of which are singletons. The record originates from a study of T cell responses to AZD1222 COVID-19 vaccine. V lost 0 bases to trimming and J lost 2 bases; unmatched junction nucleotides: 7. The germline V gene encodes CDR1 LGHDT and CDR2 YNNKEL (reference sequence). This CDR3 spans 17 amino acids. Study results and caveats: Repertoire collection took place solely once the T cell response had peaked. As reported, nearly half of all spike-specific TCRs target variant regions that are unmutated. White British people made up most donors, females outnumbered males, and clonal diversity was possibly underestimated.

The specimen was peripheral blood, collected on day 0 of AZD1222 vaccination. The sequence was obtained from an adult in good health. The genes are TRBV3-1 (or the pseudogene TRBV3-2) and TRBJ2-3; 8 bases fit TRBD2. The CDR3: CASSQDRAGGNTDTQYF. For the CDR3, the DNA is TGTGCCAGCAGCCAAGATAGGGCGGGGGGTAACACAGATACGCAGTATTTT.